This paragraph covers one T cell receptor beta chain sequence. This entry comes from a study of control samples from healthy donors and cancer patients. Generated by immunoSEQ multiplex PCR, the TCRdb table keeps only in-frame clones and is missing some. The sample has about 73,000 clones; over 85% are singletons. Germline CDR1 and CDR2: SGHRS and YFSETQ. V shed 5 bases and J shed 3 bases, with 20 bases lying between them. This CDR3 is 17 amino acids long. The sample taken for sequencing was PBMCs. The rearrangement links TRBV5-1 to TRBJ1-4; a weak D match, TRBD1 (5 bases). The source is a man between 60 and 75 years old with lung cancer. The CDR3 DNA reads TGCGCCAGCAGAAGAGGGGACTCGTTGGGAGCTAATGAAAAACTGTTTTTT. The encoded protein is CASRRGDSLGANEKLFF.